The following is a T cell receptor (beta chain) sequence with its context. The entirety of the isolated RNA underwent reverse transcription, so expressed TCRB transcripts were sequenced. Libraries were prepared by immunoSEQ multiplex PCR; TCRdb keeps only in-frame clonotypes and omits some of them. This sample carries 310,000 or so clones, 6.5% to 10% of them seen once, and the ten largest clones take roughly 0.44%. The data were taken from a study of beta chain features in type 1 diabetes. Germline V gives CDR1 SNHLY, CDR2 FYNNEI. The ends were cut back, 7 bases at V and 3 bases at J, with 10 bases in the middle. This CDR3 is 13 amino acids long.

The receptor was isolated from a young woman in good health. The gene calls are TRBV2 and TRBJ2-1; D uncertain. Sequenced input: central memory CD4+ T cells from blood. The DNA of the CDR3 is TGTGCCAGCAAAGGTCCTCTCTACAATGAGCAGTTCTTC. It specifies CASKGPLYNEQFF.